Below, one TCR beta chain is given with its context. The antigen is not known. Notes on the study in general: Whole repertoires were not studied in the larger cohort, only one V-J beta rearrangement.

Constant-region reverse primers amplified full-length variable regions, followed by semi-nested Nested Universal Primer A PCR. Using its own MiXCR run on the 5' RACE reads, TCRdb lists one record per CDR3 protein. The sample includes 60,000 to 65,000 distinct CDR3 sequences, 30% of them seen just once. The CDR3 spans 14 residues. With V trimmed by 4 bases and J by 5 bases, 8 bases remained unmatched. Germline V gene lookup returns CDR1 SGHRS and CDR2 YFSETQ. Sequencing was performed on tumor-infiltrating naive CD4+ T cells sorted from the breast tumor. Described subset: naive CD4+ T cells, CD4+CD45RA+CD25-. This receptor was obtained from a female donor with breast cancer. This chain links TRBV5-1 with TRBJ2-7; 8 bases line up with TRBD2. In DNA form, the CDR3 reads TGCGCCAGCAGCGCCGGACTAGCATCCCACGAGCAGTACTTC. It is translated as CASSAGLASHEQYF.